This paragraph covers one T cell receptor beta chain sequence. Its antigen remains unidentified. Amplification of TCR beta CDR3 regions was performed using RNA transcripts as template. The TCR CDR3 first-round RT-PCR relied on the HTBI primer set. MiXCR was run by TCRdb on the multiplex PCR reads, yielding one entry per CDR3 protein. In the table there are 550,000 to 650,000 distinct CDR3 sequences, approximately 15% of which are singletons. V trimming: 3 bases; J trimming: 6 bases; junction bases outside the gene matches: 6. The V gene's germline CDR1 is MNHEY and CDR2 SVGAGI. This CDR3 region has 15 residues. The data are from a study of T cells in Graves' hyperthyroidism and ophthalmopathy. Study results and caveats: Among thyroid clonotypes expanded above 0.001, most also appeared in blood.

Material: blood. This chain uses TRBV6-5 with TRBJ2-1, with 9 bases that match TRBD2. The clonotype was recovered from a woman in her thirties or forties with Graves' hyperthyroidism. The DNA for the CDR3 is TGTGCCAGCAGTTATAGTCTAGCGGGAATCAATGAGCAGTTCTTC. Residues: CASSYSLAGINEQFF.